This T cell receptor beta chain was profiled in a study of OX40 agonist ivuxolimab in advanced cancers. The wider study: The dose-escalation cohort had hepatocellular carcinoma, melanoma, renal cell or head and neck cancer. Study-wide findings and caveats: Researchers report that CD8+ T cells had, on average, more expanded clones than CD4+.

Clones were sequenced by immunoSEQ multiplex PCR, and TCRdb holds only the in-frame ones, with some missing. The data show fewer than 110,000 clones, with approximately 90% seen just once and 0.95% to 1.5% held by the top ten. Germline values: CDR1 SNHLY, CDR2 FYNNEI. This CDR3 spans 14 amino acids. Unmatched junction bases numbered 5, after V lost 4 bases and J lost 6 bases. Notes on this clone: The antigen is undetermined.

Sampling times: baseline, cycle 4 day 1, cycle 7 day 1. V and J are TRBV2 and TRBJ1-5; 8 positions match TRBD1. The input for sequencing was CD4+ or CD8+ T cells sorted from blood, taken in a trial of the OX40 agonist ivuxolimab. The clonotype was recovered from an adult with an advanced solid tumor such as melanoma, head and neck, liver or kidney cancer. CDR3 sequence reads: CASSATGGSQPQHF. CDR3 sequence (DNA): TGTGCCAGCAGTGCTACAGGGGGGAGTCAGCCCCAGCATTTT.